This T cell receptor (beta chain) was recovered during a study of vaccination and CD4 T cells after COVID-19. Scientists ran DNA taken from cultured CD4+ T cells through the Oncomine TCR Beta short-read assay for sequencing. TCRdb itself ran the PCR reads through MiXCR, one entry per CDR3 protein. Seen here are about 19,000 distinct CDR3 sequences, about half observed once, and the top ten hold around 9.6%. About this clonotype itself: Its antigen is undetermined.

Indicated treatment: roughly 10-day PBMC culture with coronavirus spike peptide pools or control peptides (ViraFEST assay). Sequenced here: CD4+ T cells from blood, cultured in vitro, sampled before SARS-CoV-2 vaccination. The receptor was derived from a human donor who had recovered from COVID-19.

The CDR3 nucleotides read TGCAGTGCTCCCGGGACAGCCCACTTCTCCAGCTCCTATAATTCACCCCTCCACTTT. Amino acids: CSAPGTAHFSSSYNSPLHF. This rearrangement joins TRBV20-1 to TRBJ1-6; 7 bases agree with TRBD1. In germline, CDR1 is DFQATT, CDR2 SNEGSKA (reference sequence). The CDR3 has 19 residues. V shed 5 bases and J 0 bases; nucleotides not matched to a gene: 16.